Listed below are T cell receptor beta chains from one sample, sequenced in a study of blood T cells in healthy people across ages. Each CDR3 protein gets one entry after TCRdb re-called the 5' RACE reads with MiXCR. The sample consists of about 1,600,000 distinct CDR3 sequences, approximately 40% of them appearing once. Sequenced material: blood. The receptor set was obtained from a woman aged 18-30 years in good health. The CDR3 runs from the conserved cysteine through the conserved F or W. D genes are given only for firm matches. Only some rows state a clone size, as once, few, many or a class for expanded clones.

abundance: few; d_gene: NA; j_gene: TRBJ1-4; v_gene: TRBV6-1; CDR3aa: CASMAGAEKLFF; CDR3nt: TGTGCCAGCATGGCGGGAGCGGAAAAACTGTTTTTT
abundance: NA; d_gene: TRBD2; j_gene: TRBJ2-4; v_gene: TRBV2; CDR3aa: CASSKLAVLAKNIQYF; CDR3nt: TGTGCCAGCAGTAAGCTAGCGGTCCTAGCCAAAAACATTCAGTACTTC
abundance: few; d_gene: TRBD2; j_gene: TRBJ2-7; v_gene: TRBV7-8; CDR3aa: CASSSYLAGDSYEQYF; CDR3nt: TGTGCCAGCAGCTCCTACCTAGCGGGGGACTCCTACGAGCAGTACTTC
abundance: NA; d_gene: TRBD1; j_gene: TRBJ2-7; v_gene: TRBV4-1; CDR3aa: CASSLEDRGQTEQYF; CDR3nt: TGCGCCAGCAGCCTAGAGGACAGGGGGCAAACCGAGCAGTACTTC
abundance: NA; d_gene: TRBD2; j_gene: TRBJ2-3; v_gene: TRBV5-5; CDR3aa: CASSLGLAFSTDTQYF; CDR3nt: TGTGCCAGCAGCTTAGGACTAGCGTTTAGCACAGATACGCAGTATTTT
abundance: NA; d_gene: NA; j_gene: TRBJ1-2; v_gene: TRBV20-1; CDR3aa: CSARDGPDYGYTF; CDR3nt: TGCAGTGCTAGGGACGGACCGGACTATGGCTACACCTTC
abundance: few; d_gene: NA; j_gene: TRBJ2-1; v_gene: TRBV20-1; CDR3aa: CSAQAYNEQFF; CDR3nt: TGCAGTGCTCAGGCCTACAATGAGCAGTTCTTC
abundance: NA; d_gene: NA; j_gene: TRBJ2-1; v_gene: TRBV4-1; CDR3aa: CASSRGTERSYNEQFF; CDR3nt: TGCGCCAGCAGCCGAGGGACCGAACGCTCCTACAATGAGCAGTTCTTC
abundance: NA; d_gene: TRBD1; j_gene: TRBJ1-2; v_gene: TRBV20-1; CDR3aa: CSASHRGTNYGYTF; CDR3nt: TGCAGTGCTTCACACAGGGGGACCAACTATGGCTACACCTTC
abundance: few; d_gene: NA; j_gene: TRBJ1-1; v_gene: TRBV6-1; CDR3aa: CASRAPDSPHEAFF; CDR3nt: TGTGCCAGCAGAGCACCGGACAGCCCCCATGAAGCTTTCTTT
abundance: NA; d_gene: NA; j_gene: TRBJ1-2; v_gene: TRBV6-5; CDR3aa: CASSYRWGAHYGYTF; CDR3nt: TGTGCCAGCAGTTATCGGTGGGGGGCACACTATGGCTACACCTTC
abundance: NA; d_gene: NA; j_gene: TRBJ1-1; v_gene: TRBV27; CDR3aa: CASSTPGELNTEAFF; CDR3nt: TGTGCCAGCAGTACCCCAGGGGAACTGAACACTGAAGCTTTCTTT
abundance: many; d_gene: NA; j_gene: TRBJ2-1; v_gene: TRBV30; CDR3aa: CAWRSDRSPYNEQFF; CDR3nt: TGTGCCTGGCGAAGTGACAGGAGCCCGTACAATGAGCAGTTCTTC
abundance: few; d_gene: TRBD1; j_gene: TRBJ1-5; v_gene: TRBV20-1; CDR3aa: CSAREGTGTQPQHF; CDR3nt: TGCAGTGCTAGAGAGGGGACAGGGACTCAGCCCCAGCATTTT
abundance: NA; d_gene: NA; j_gene: TRBJ2-5; v_gene: TRBV20-1; CDR3aa: CSARAENSDGTQYF; CDR3nt: TGCAGTGCTAGAGCCGAGAACTCTGACGGGACCCAGTACTTC
abundance: many; d_gene: NA; j_gene: TRBJ1-2; v_gene: TRBV2; CDR3aa: CASSEQTGGGYTF; CDR3nt: TGTGCCAGCAGTGAGCAGACAGGTGGCGGCTACACCTTC
abundance: few; d_gene: NA; j_gene: TRBJ2-1; v_gene: TRBV15; CDR3aa: CATSILLDNEQFF; CDR3nt: TGTGCCACCAGCATCCTTCTTGACAATGAGCAGTTCTTC
abundance: many; d_gene: TRBD1; j_gene: TRBJ2-2; v_gene: TRBV5-1; CDR3aa: CASSPGQGNTGELFF; CDR3nt: TGCGCCAGCAGCCCGGGACAGGGTAACACCGGGGAGCTGTTTTTT
abundance: NA; d_gene: NA; j_gene: TRBJ2-1; v_gene: TRBV19; CDR3aa: CASSTGGTSYNEQFF; CDR3nt: TGTGCCAGTAGTACGGGCGGGACTTCCTACAATGAGCAGTTCTTC
abundance: NA; d_gene: NA; j_gene: TRBJ2-5; v_gene: TRBV30; CDR3aa: CAWVPGKETTQYF; CDR3nt: TGTGCCTGGGTGCCCGGGAAGGAAACGACCCAGTACTTC